One sample yielded the 25 T cell receptor beta chains listed below, sequenced in a study of OX40 agonist ivuxolimab in advanced cancers. Repertoires were generated with immunoSEQ multiplex PCR, while TCRdb's copy carries only in-frame clones and drops some. The top ten hold about 0.2% of the sample, which has 80,000 or so clones, around nine tenths seen once. This sample comprised CD4+ or CD8+ T cells sorted from blood, obtained in a trial of the OX40 agonist ivuxolimab. The receptors were sampled from an adult with an advanced solid tumor such as melanoma, head and neck, liver or kidney cancer.

The chain is built from TRBV6-6 and TRBJ2-1; D uncertain. V lost 6 bases to trimming and J lost 0 bases, with 9 bases between them. The CDR3 loop spans 14 amino acids. Germline loops: CDR1 MNHNY, CDR2 SVGAGI (reference sequence). The CDR3 nucleotides are TGTGCCAGCAGACAGCAGATCTCCTACAATGAGCAGTTCTTC. It encodes CASRQQISYNEQFF.

This clone was observed a few times. The chain couples TRBV19 to TRBJ2-2, with D maybe TRBD2 (5 bases). CDR1 LNHDA and CDR2 SQIVND come from the germline V gene (reference sequence). The CDR3 length is 14 residues. V shed 4 bases and J shed 1 base, with 7 bases lying between them. The CDR3 protein is CASSNEGNTGELFF. The CDR3 DNA is TGTGCCAGTAGTAACGAGGGGAACACCGGGGAGCTGTTTTTT. The full variable domain, with the rest looked up from reference TRBV19 and TRBJ2-2, is DGGITQSPKYLFRKEGQNVTLSCEQNLNHDAMYWYRQDPGQGLRLIYYSQIVNDFQKGDIAEGYSVSREKKESFPLTVTSAQKNPTAFYLCASSNEGNTGELFFGEGSRLTVL.

V and J are TRBV5-4 and TRBJ1-3, with a tentative D call TRBD1 (5 bases). V was trimmed by 4 bases and J by 0 bases, leaving 8 bases between them. Germline CDR1 SGHNT, CDR2 YYREEE (reference sequence). This CDR3 has 14 amino acids. CDR3 region: CASSGTVSGNTIYF. Written as DNA, the CDR3 is TGTGCCAGCAGCGGGACGGTCTCTGGAAACACCATATATTTT.

This chain links TRBV28 with TRBJ2-5; TRBD1 might be the D (6 bases). CDR1 is MDHEN and CDR2 is SYDVKM in the germline V gene. V was clipped by 4 bases and J by 0 bases, with 18 bases between them. The CDR3 contains 17 residues. In DNA form, the CDR3 reads TGTGCCAGCAGTTCCCTCCCGGGACACCAGTACCAAGAGACCCAGTACTTC. This encodes CASSSLPGHQYQETQYF.

The V gene is TRBV7-6, the J gene TRBJ2-7; 8 bases are shared with TRBD2. CDR1 and CDR2 from the germline V gene are SGHVS and FNYEAQ. This CDR3 is built from 15 residues. V lost 2 bases to trimming and J lost 0 bases; unmatched junction nucleotides: 3. DNA of the CDR3: TGTGCCAGCAGCTTAAATAGCGGGGCCTCCTACGAGCAGTACTTC. This gives the protein CASSLNSGASYEQYF.

This chain connects TRBV27 to TRBJ2-4; D may match TRBD1 or TRBD2 (5 bases each). Trimming pared 3 bases from V and 9 bases from J, leaving 12 bases between. Germline values: CDR1 MNHEY, CDR2 SMNVEV (reference sequence). CDR3 size: 13 residues. The CDR3 protein is CASSFAGTGIQYF. In DNA form, the CDR3 reads TGTGCCAGCAGTTTTGCAGGGACGGGCATTCAGTACTTC.

This clone has just a few counts. CDR3 sequence (DNA): TGTGCCAGCAGCTTAGGCGGGACCAAAAACATTCAGTACTTC. Its translation is CASSLGGTKNIQYF. The chain links TRBV7-3 to TRBJ2-4, with D maybe TRBD2 (6 bases). CDR1 SGHTA and CDR2 FQGTGA come from the germline V gene. With 2 bases removed from V and 2 bases from J, the gap between germline ends came to 7 bases. There are 14 residues in the CDR3.

This clone was seen just once. V gene TRBV6-1 combines with J gene TRBJ2-3; D remains unclear. CDR3 size: 12 residues. CDR1 and CDR2 from the germline V gene are MNHNS and SASEGT. V lost 6 bases and J lost 0, with 4 bases in between. For the CDR3, the DNA is TGTGCCAGCAGGAGGAGCACAGATACGCAGTATTTT. Translation: CASRRSTDTQYF.

There are a few counts of this clone. The chain joins TRBV11-2 to TRBJ1-1, with D perhaps TRBD1 (6 bases). The germline CDR1 and CDR2 sequences are SGHAT and FQNNGV. The V and J ends lost 3 bases and 8 bases respectively, with 13 bases between them. This CDR3 is 13 amino acids long. The CDR3 reads CASSLGTRQEAFF. The CDR3 nucleotides are TGTGCCAGCAGCTTGGGGACACGCCAAGAAGCTTTCTTT.

This clone was counted a single time. J is TRBJ2-2 and V is TRBV6-1, with D unresolved. The germline gives CDR1 MNHNS, CDR2 SASEGT. Trimming pared 6 bases from V and 6 bases from J, leaving 14 bases between. The CDR3 length is 14 residues. CDR3: CASRTVWSAGELFF. The CDR3 nucleotides are TGTGCCAGCAGAACCGTATGGTCGGCCGGGGAGCTGTTTTTT.

The chain recombines TRBV29-1 with TRBJ1-2, with a possible D match to TRBD1 (6 bases). CDR3 size: 12 residues. V lost 4 bases and J 6 bases, leaving 12 bases between the germline ends. Germline V gene data show CDR1 as SQVTM and CDR2 as ANQGSEA. The DNA of the CDR3 is TGCAGCGTTGCGGCAGGGGCGAATGGCTACACCTTC. It codes for CSVAAGANGYTF.

CDR3 loop: CASSYVGASGNTIYF. The CDR3 DNA follows: TGTGCCAGCAGTTACGTAGGGGCCTCTGGAAACACCATATATTTT. The rearrangement uses TRBV6-5 and TRBJ1-3; D possibly corresponds to TRBD1 (5 bases). CDR3 length: 15 amino acids. V lost 2 bases, J lost 0 bases, and 8 bases lay in between. Per the germline V gene, CDR1 is MNHEY and CDR2 is SVGAGI.

The CDR3 coding sequence is TGTGCCAGCAGTCCCGGGACAGGGGGCAACTACGAGCAGTACTTC. Translating gives CASSPGTGGNYEQYF. V and J are TRBV6-6 and TRBJ2-7; 12 nucleotides match TRBD1. Germline CDR1 MNHNY, CDR2 SVGAGI (reference sequence). V dropped 5 bases and J dropped 3; count of bases not matched to a gene: 5. The CDR3 extends over 15 amino acids.

CDR3 nucleotide sequence: TGTGCCATCAGAGTCCAGGGGACAGATACGCAGTATTTT. Protein product: CAIRVQGTDTQYF. The V gene is TRBV27, the J gene TRBJ2-3; the D gene is possibly TRBD1 (6 bases). The V end lost 10 bases, the J end lost 3 bases, and 14 bases lay between the germline ends. The CDR3 has 13 residues. The germline V gene encodes CDR1 MNHEY and CDR2 SMNVEV (reference sequence).

The gene calls are TRBV4-2 and TRBJ1-1, with TRBD1 identical over 8 bases. CDR3 length: 13 amino acids. The J segment lost 7 bases and the V segment lost 3 bases, leaving 4 bases of the junction unmatched. Germline assignment: CDR1 LGHNA and CDR2 YNFKEQ. The CDR3 nucleotides are TGTGCCAGCAGCCAGGACAGGGCCCGTGAAGCTTTCTTT. Protein: CASSQDRAREAFF.

This clone was counted once. The chain carries TRBV2 and TRBJ1-6; TRBD1 agrees at 9 bases. With V trimmed by 5 bases and J by 0 bases, 5 bases remained unmatched. Per the germline V gene, CDR1 is SNHLY and CDR2 is FYNNEI. The CDR3 consists of 17 residues. The CDR3 DNA reads TGTGCCAGCAGTCTTGGACAGGGGAGCTCCTATAATTCACCCCTCCACTTT. This encodes CASSLGQGSSYNSPLHF. Together with reference TRBV2 and TRBJ1-6, the CDR3 gives the full variable domain: EPEVTQTPSHQVTQMGQEVILRCVPISNHLYFYWYRQILGQKVEFLVSFYNNEISEKSEIFDDQFSVERPDGSNFTLKIRSTKLEDSAMYFCASSLGQGSSYNSPLHFGNGTRLTVT.

V and J are TRBV7-9 and TRBJ1-2; D possibly corresponds to TRBD1 (5 bases). Per germline, CDR1 SEHNR and CDR2 FQNEAQ (reference sequence). The CDR3 runs to 16 residues. Trimming took 0 bases from V and 3 from J, leaving 14 bases between them. CDR3 sequence reads: CASSLAVVGTYYGYTF. In nucleotides, the CDR3 is TGTGCCAGCAGCTTAGCGGTAGTAGGGACCTACTATGGCTACACCTTC.

This rearrangement joins TRBV30 to TRBJ1-2; possibly TRBD1 for D (5 bases). Trimming took 0 bases from V and 7 from J, leaving 9 bases between them. CDR1 GTSNPN and CDR2 SVGIG come from the germline V gene (reference sequence). This CDR3 spans 12 amino acids. CDR3 sequence reads: CAWSVRRAGYTF. In DNA form, the CDR3 reads TGTGCCTGGAGTGTACGCAGGGCTGGCTACACCTTC.

J is TRBJ2-1 and V is TRBV6-6; maybe TRBD2 (5 bases). Trimming pared 6 bases from V and 6 bases from J, leaving 15 bases between. The CDR3 totals 14 residues. In germline, CDR1 is MNHNY, CDR2 SVGAGI (reference sequence). CDR3 nucleotides: TGTGCCAGCAGCCGGGGAGCGGTGGGCAATGAGCAGTTCTTC. Translated: CASSRGAVGNEQFF.

The rearrangement joins TRBV7-9 to TRBJ2-5, with TRBD2 matching 7 bases. The CDR3 is made up of 18 amino acids. Germline CDR1 and CDR2: SEHNR and FQNEAQ (reference sequence). V trimming: 5 bases; J trimming: 4 bases; junction bases outside the gene matches: 19. The CDR3 here is CASSPGDPAAGVRETQYF. Written as DNA, the CDR3 is TGTGCCAGCAGCCCCGGGGATCCAGCCGCGGGAGTAAGAGAGACCCAGTACTTC.

The V gene is TRBV5-5, the J gene TRBJ1-4; TRBD1 agrees at 7 bases. Per germline, CDR1 SGHKS and CDR2 YYEKEE (reference sequence). Trimming took 5 bases from V and 3 from J; bases not matched to a gene: 7. The CDR3 sequence is 15 residues long. The CDR3 DNA follows: TGTGCCAGCAGTGGGATCGACAGGGCTAATGAAAAACTGTTTTTT. Translated, it gives CASSGIDRANEKLFF.

This clone was detected only a few times. The CDR3 DNA reads TGCGCCAGCAGCCCCGGGGCAGACCCCTCCTACGAGCAGTACTTC. It specifies CASSPGADPSYEQYF. The chain carries TRBV5-1 and TRBJ2-7; D may correspond to TRBD1 or TRBD2 (5 bases each). The ends were cut back, 4 bases at V and 0 bases at J, with 14 bases in the middle. The germline CDR1 and CDR2 sequences are SGHRS and YFSETQ. The CDR3 is 15 residues long.

This chain connects TRBV19 to TRBJ1-1; D remains ambiguous. The ends were cut back, 5 bases at V and 4 bases at J, with 11 bases in the middle. This CDR3 is 13 amino acids long. From germline, CDR1 is LNHDA and CDR2 SQIVND (reference sequence). The CDR3 bases are TGTGCCAGTAGTTGGCCACCGTTCACTGAAGCTTTCTTT. It encodes CASSWPPFTEAFF.

V usage is TRBV5-1 and J usage is TRBJ2-2; weak D call: TRBD1 (5 bases). CDR3 length: 13 residues. V was pared by 5 bases and J by 0 bases, with 5 bases between. Per the germline V gene, CDR1 is SGHRS and CDR2 is YFSETQ. The CDR3, as DNA: TGCGCCAGCAGGGACACGAACACCGGGGAGCTGTTTTTT. This encodes CASRDTNTGELFF.

The chain has TRBV5-1 and TRBJ2-7; 8 bases align to TRBD1. V lost 0 bases, J lost 2 bases, and 7 bases stayed unmatched. The CDR3 spans 16 residues. The germline V gene encodes CDR1 SGHRS and CDR2 YFSETQ. The CDR3 here is CASSLATGAVTYEQYF. The DNA for the CDR3 is TGCGCCAGCAGCTTGGCGACAGGGGCCGTTACCTACGAGCAGTACTTC.